The clone carrying this TCR beta chain came up a few times. Its antigen is as yet unknown. The record originates from a study of regulatory T cells in long-lasting Graves disease. Regarding the study as a whole: Samples came from peripheral blood alone, without thyroid tissue.

The time point was: persistent/refractory GD, antithyroid drugs over 5 years with positive TRAb. Extracted PBMC RNA gave rise to the TCR library. The germline V gene has CDR1 SGHDN and CDR2 FVKESK. The CDR3 covers 16 residues. V was cut by 1 base and J by 1 base, with 13 bases left in between. The TCR beta library used iRepertoire HTBI primers with Arm-PCR amplification of CDR3. TCRdb redid the calling of the multiplex PCR reads with MiXCR, one entry per CDR3 protein. The table shows about 470,000 distinct CDR3 sequences, with less than 25% occurring only once. This receptor was obtained from a female donor with Graves disease. The chain has TRBV14 and TRBJ1-1; D is undetermined. The sample consisted of peripheral blood mononuclear cells (PBMCs), taken when the disease was refractory, from a patient treated with antithyroid drugs. For the CDR3, the DNA is TGTGCCAGCAGCCAAGGTGGGCCCATGACGAACACTGAAGCTTTCTTT. Protein sequence: CASSQGGPMTNTEAFF.